The 8 T cell receptor beta chains presented below share a single source sample, sequenced in a study of blood T cell repertoires in COVID-19. Sequencing was performed with immunoSEQ multiplex PCR; in TCRdb, only in-frame clones are kept and a portion is missing. The sample holds about 75,000 clones, 84% seen once. Sequencing used peripheral blood. The receptors originated from a woman between 50 and 59 years old with acute or convalescent COVID-19.

The chain has TRBV28 and TRBJ1-2; 8 bases agree with TRBD1. The J segment lost 4 bases and the V segment lost 6 bases, leaving 7 bases of the junction unmatched. Germline CDR1 reads MDHEN; CDR2 reads SYDVKM. The CDR3 has 14 amino acids. Written as DNA, the CDR3 is TGTGCCAGCAGAACGACAGGGGAGATCTATGGCTACACCTTC. Translated, it gives CASRTTGEIYGYTF.

The chain has TRBV19 and TRBJ2-2, with 7 bases fitting TRBD1. CDR1 and CDR2 (germline): LNHDA, SQIVND (reference sequence). J gave up 4 bases and V 4 bases, and 3 bases lay outside the gene matches. The CDR3 loop spans 14 amino acids. The CDR3 loop reads CASSRGQFTGELFF. The CDR3 coding sequence is TGTGCCAGTAGTAGGGGACAGTTCACCGGGGAGCTGTTTTTT.

V and J are TRBV5-1 and TRBJ2-7; 8 bases agree with TRBD2. The CDR3 consists of 16 residues. V was pared by 0 bases and J by 3 bases, with 8 bases of the junction left unmatched. Germline V gene lookup returns CDR1 SGHRS and CDR2 YFSETQ. CDR3 bases: TGCGCCAGCAGCTTGGACGGGAGGGCCCGTGGCTACGAGCAGTACTTC. As protein: CASSLDGRARGYEQYF.

The chain has TRBV5-1 and TRBJ2-5; the match to TRBD1 covers 7 bases. V was pared by 4 bases and J by 4 bases, with 10 bases of the junction left unmatched. CDR3 length: 15 residues. Germline CDR1 reads SGHRS; CDR2 reads YFSETQ. Here the CDR3 DNA reads TGCGCCAGCAGCCCCCAACAGGGGATTACAGAGACCCAGTACTTC. Protein: CASSPQQGITETQYF.

The chain recombines TRBV6-5 with TRBJ2-7; TRBD1 matches 10 bases. The CDR3 spans 15 residues. Unmatched junction bases numbered 9, after V lost 6 bases and J lost 4 bases. The V gene's germline CDR1 is MNHEY and CDR2 SVGAGI. CDR3 sequence reads: CASRRRDRGSYEQYF. The CDR3 DNA is TGTGCCAGCAGACGACGGGACAGGGGATCGTACGAGCAGTACTTC.

The V and J genes are TRBV30 and TRBJ2-2; 12 bases agree with TRBD1. The V segment lost 4 bases and the J segment 7 bases; nucleotides outside the gene matches: 7. Germline loops: CDR1 GTSNPN, CDR2 SVGIG (reference sequence). This CDR3 has 15 amino acids. The CDR3 bases are TGTGCCTGGAACCTGGGACAGGGGGCCGGCGGGGAGCTGTTTTTT. The encoded protein is CAWNLGQGAGGELFF.

The chain links TRBV7-9 to TRBJ1-1; the match to TRBD1 covers 8 bases. Germline CDR1 SEHNR, CDR2 FQNEAQ (reference sequence). V was pared by 5 bases and J by 4 bases, with 9 bases of the junction left unmatched. This CDR3 region has 15 residues. CDR3 bases: TGTGCCAGCAGCGCCGGACAGGGATTGGTCACTGAAGCTTTCTTT. It yields the protein CASSAGQGLVTEAFF.

This chain connects TRBV27 to TRBJ2-1, with D possibly being TRBD2 (5 bases). Germline V CDR1 and CDR2: MNHEY, SMNVEV (reference sequence). The V and J ends lost 5 bases and 6 bases respectively, with 20 bases between them. There are 16 residues in the CDR3. This CDR3 reads CASSQPEGLSLNEQFF. The CDR3 coding sequence is TGTGCCAGCAGTCAACCCGAGGGCCTCTCCCTCAATGAGCAGTTCTTC.